Below, 5 T cell receptor beta chains from the same sample are listed, as sequenced in a study of control samples from healthy donors and cancer patients. Assay: immunoSEQ multiplex PCR; the TCRdb copy retains only in-frame clones and omits some. This table has about 98,000 clones, almost 85% appearing once. Sequencing was carried out using blood. All receptors come from a man aged 60-69 years in good health.

This clone was recorded once. The chain employs TRBV11-2 and TRBJ2-7, with a possible D match to TRBD2 (5 bases). There are 15 residues in the CDR3. Germline V gene sequence: CDR1 SGHAT, CDR2 FQNNGV. Trimming took off 7 bases at V and 3 bases at J, with 19 bases between the two ends. The CDR3 is CASTKDAPRVYEQYF. The DNA for the CDR3 is TGTGCCAGCACCAAGGACGCGCCGAGGGTCTACGAGCAGTACTTC.

This chain connects TRBV19 to TRBJ1-5, with 7 bases identical to TRBD1. The germline V gene encodes CDR1 LNHDA and CDR2 SQIVND (reference sequence). CDR3 length: 17 amino acids. V gave up 0 bases and J gave up 3 bases; unmatched junction bases: 8. In nucleotides, the CDR3 is TGTGCCAGTAGTATAGATATCCGCGACAGGGCCAATCAGCCCCAGCATTTT. As protein: CASSIDIRDRANQPQHF.

The chain joins TRBV19 to TRBJ2-7; D is unclear. Trimming shortened V by 3 bases and J by 1 base, and 16 bases separated the two germline ends. The CDR3 spans 16 residues. Germline V gene sequence: CDR1 LNHDA, CDR2 SQIVND (reference sequence). The CDR3 nucleotides read TGTGCCAGTAGTATGGGCCCGGGCTTAAATTCCTACGAGCAGTACTTC. This gives the protein CASSMGPGLNSYEQYF.

V and J are TRBV9 and TRBJ2-7; 12 nucleotides match TRBD2. Germline V gives CDR1 SGDLS, CDR2 YYNGEE. V was pared by 4 bases and J by 4 bases, with 6 bases of the junction left unmatched. The length of the CDR3 is 15 residues. The CDR3 nucleotides are TGTGCCAGCAGCTCACGGACTAGCGGGGCTTACGAGCAGTACTTC. It translates to CASSSRTSGAYEQYF.

The chain has TRBV6-5 and TRBJ2-7, with 9 bases fitting TRBD1. The germline CDR1 and CDR2 sequences are MNHEY and SVGAGI. After removal of 0 bases from V and 2 bases from J, the junction contained 5 bases not matched to a gene. The length of the CDR3 is 16 residues. CDR3 loop: CASSYSGTGPTYEQYF. The CDR3 DNA follows: TGTGCCAGCAGTTACTCCGGGACAGGGCCTACCTACGAGCAGTACTTC.